This T cell receptor (beta chain) was retrieved from a study of shared clonotypes between healthy human individuals. Study at large: Researchers drew samples from a couple of women and a few men aged 18 to 49.

Germline CDR1 and CDR2: SGHRS and YFSETQ. CDR3 length equals 13 residues. V dropped 7 bases and J dropped 0; count of bases not matched to a gene: 1. The repertoire was sequenced with immunoSEQ multiplex PCR; TCRdb's copy has only in-frame clones and lacks some. The data hold about 1 million clones, with about 75% observed a single time. Remarks on this clone: Its antigen is unknown.

Findings of the study overall: Among non-shared clonotypes, generation probabilities were lower than among those shared by all four donors.

V is TRBV5-1 and J is TRBJ1-3; TRBD1 matches at 7 bases. Input material: memory CD4+ T cells sorted from blood. Described subset: CD45RA-negative fraction. The sequence came from a young man in good health. The CDR3, as DNA: TGCGCCAGCGGACAGGACTCTGGAAACACCATATATTTT. Residues: CASGQDSGNTIYF.